This paragraph covers one T cell receptor beta chain sequence. What antigen it recognizes has not been identified. Base qualities are not provided; no much larger clone lies one nucleotide away. CDR1 is given as ENHRY and CDR2 as SYGVKD, both from the germline V gene. The germline V end is reduced by 6 bases and the J end by 1 base; junction bases left unmatched: 0. The CDR3 runs 13 amino acids, cysteine and phenylalanine included. Of the read, only the CDR3 DNA is kept; its 39 bases are in frame from base 1. The data were obtained in a study of T cell repertoires in enteric fever listed by TCRdb under 2018. Context from the whole study: Working with volunteers who had been experimentally challenged with Salmonella Typhi or Paratyphi A, the study rebuilt the Salmonella-specific repertoire of their circulating effector CD4+ T cells. Circulating effector CD4+ T cells that responded to Salmonella infection were identified with mass cytometry. The researchers paired unbiased single-cell cloning with mass cytometry, and they also applied T cell receptor sequencing alongside live fluorescence barcoding. T cell staining, including ex vivo staining, was performed with tetramers loaded with CdtB(105-125) peptide variants (SP110Y, ST110H).

For sequencing, an Illumina MiSeq was employed. TCRdb trimmed public reads at Q25 via fastp, called clones via MiXCR and kept in-frame beta chains. When rows share a CDR3 protein, they turn into one entry using the most common DNA and genes. The sample table lists approximately 1,500 distinct CDR3 sequences, about 35% of them with a count of one. In total, the top ten clones hold 15% to 20% of the sample. Overall study results and their limits: Among the expanded clonotypes were cross-reactive responses to distantly related Salmonella serovars, as well as clones that recognized antigens found only in S. Typhi or S. Paratyphi A. S. Typhi- and S. Paratyphi A-specific immunodominant T cell antigens were identified as HlyE and CdtB, respectively. Accumulation of T cells not cross-reacting between serovars appeared to be driven by single amino acid variations in the immunodominant proteins CdtB and PhoN.

The sequence was obtained from a human donor with Salmonella enteric fever, either typhoid or paratyphoid (not recorded which). The chain couples TRBV10-3 to TRBJ1-1; TRBD1 matches 9 bases in the middle. Sequencing was done on a sample of CCR7- CD38- CD4+ T cells from PBMCs. The CDR3 protein: CAIRGQGNTEAFF. The DNA reads TGTGCCATCAGGGGACAGGGGAACACTGAAGCTTTCTTT.